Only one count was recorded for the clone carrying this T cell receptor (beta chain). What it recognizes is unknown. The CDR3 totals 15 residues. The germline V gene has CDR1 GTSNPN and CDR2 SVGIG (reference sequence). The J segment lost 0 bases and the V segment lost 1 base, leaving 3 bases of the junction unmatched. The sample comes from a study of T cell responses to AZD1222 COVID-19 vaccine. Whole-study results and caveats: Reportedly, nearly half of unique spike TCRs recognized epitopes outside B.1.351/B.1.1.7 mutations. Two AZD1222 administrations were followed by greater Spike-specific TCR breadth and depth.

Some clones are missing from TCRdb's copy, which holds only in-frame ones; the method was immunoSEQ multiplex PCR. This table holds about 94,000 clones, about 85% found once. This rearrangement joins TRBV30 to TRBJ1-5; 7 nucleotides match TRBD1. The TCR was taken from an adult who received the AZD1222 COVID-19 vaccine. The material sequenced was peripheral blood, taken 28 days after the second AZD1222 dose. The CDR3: CAWSGDSYSNQPQHF. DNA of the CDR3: TGTGCCTGGAGTGGGGACAGTTATAGCAATCAGCCCCAGCATTTT.